A single sample gave rise to the 10 T cell receptor beta chains below, sequenced in a study of blood T cell repertoires in COVID-19. Generated by immunoSEQ multiplex PCR, the TCRdb table keeps only in-frame clones and is missing some. The sample lists under 300,000 clones; about nine tenths were seen once. Sequenced material: peripheral blood. These receptors all come from a man aged 55 to 69 who had recovered from COVID-19.

This chain connects TRBV18 to TRBJ2-5; 7 nucleotides line up with TRBD1. This CDR3 has 16 residues. J lost 1 base, V lost 6 bases, and 11 bases had no gene match. Germline V gives CDR1 KGHSH, CDR2 LQKENI. The CDR3 nucleotides read TGTGCCAGCTCCCCGACCGGGACAGTACGCCAAGAGACCCAGTACTTC. It translates to CASSPTGTVRQETQYF.

The chain employs TRBV7-9 and TRBJ2-1; 8 bases align to TRBD2. This CDR3 spans 16 amino acids. The germline gives CDR1 SEHNR, CDR2 FQNEAQ (reference sequence). The J segment lost 1 base and the V segment lost 1 base, leaving 3 bases of the junction unmatched. CDR3 sequence (DNA): TGTGCCAGCAGCTTAGTTACGGGGGGGTCCTACAATGAGCAGTTCTTC. It codes for CASSLVTGGSYNEQFF.

The rearrangement links TRBV5-1 to TRBJ2-5; TRBD2 is a possible D gene (5 bases). CDR3 length: 16 residues. CDR1 SGHRS and CDR2 YFSETQ come from the germline V gene. V was pared by 4 bases and J by 0 bases, with 16 bases between. CDR3 loop: CASSADYFEYQETQYF. The CDR3 nucleotides are TGCGCCAGCAGCGCCGACTACTTCGAGTACCAAGAGACCCAGTACTTC.

The chain recombines TRBV30 with TRBJ2-1, with 9 positions matching TRBD2. After removal of 3 bases from V and 4 bases from J, the junction contained 10 bases not matched to a gene. Germline values: CDR1 GTSNPN, CDR2 SVGIG (reference sequence). This CDR3 region has 16 residues. The CDR3 protein is CAWSHGAGGRYNEQFF. The CDR3 coding sequence is TGTGCCTGGAGCCATGGCGCGGGGGGGAGGTACAATGAGCAGTTCTTC.

This sequence joins TRBV9 and TRBJ2-3; TRBD2 matches at 9 bases. This CDR3 contains 15 residues. V shed 6 bases and J 2 bases; nucleotides not matched to a gene: 7. The germline CDR1 and CDR2 sequences are SGDLS and YYNGEE. The CDR3 region has the DNA TGTGCCAGCACCCTCGGGACTAGCCACACAGATACGCAGTATTTT. It codes for CASTLGTSHTDTQYF.

V usage is TRBV10-2 and J usage is TRBJ1-1, with D perhaps matching TRBD1 (5 bases). The CDR3 runs to 14 residues. Trimming removed 6 bases at V and 4 bases at J, with 15 bases between. Germline values: CDR1 WSHSY, CDR2 SAAADI. The CDR3 loop is CASSPGQIGTEAFF. The CDR3 DNA sequence: TGCGCCAGCAGCCCAGGACAAATAGGCACTGAAGCTTTCTTT.

This sequence joins TRBV9 and TRBJ1-3; no clear D. This CDR3 has 13 residues. In germline, CDR1 is SGDLS, CDR2 YYNGEE. V was clipped by 10 bases and J by 0 bases, with 11 bases between them. This CDR3 reads CASTPGSGNTIYF. The CDR3 region has the DNA TGTGCCTCCACCCCGGGCTCTGGAAACACCATATATTTT.

Regarding this clone: Other DNA sequences within the sample encode an identical CDR3. The rearrangement joins TRBV18 to TRBJ2-3; D not certain. This CDR3 comprises 12 residues. CDR1 KGHSH and CDR2 LQKENI come from the germline V gene. V lost 6 bases and J lost 0, with 4 bases in between. The CDR3 DNA reads as TGTGCCAGCTCCCCGAGCACAGATACGCAGTATTTT. It is translated as CASSPSTDTQYF.

The chain employs TRBV3-1 (or the pseudogene TRBV3-2) and TRBJ1-2; perhaps TRBD1 as D (6 bases). Germline V lookup: CDR1 LGHDT, CDR2 YNNKEL (reference sequence). The CDR3 is 16 amino acids. V was cut by 4 bases and J by 4 bases, with 19 bases left in between. The CDR3 coding sequence is TGTGCCAGCAGCCTCGATCCGGGGGGGGCGGGCTATGGCTACACCTTC. Translating gives CASSLDPGGAGYGYTF.

The chain combines TRBV3-1 (or the pseudogene TRBV3-2) with TRBJ1-1; 7 bases agree with TRBD1. Germline trimming cut 4 bases from V and 8 bases from J; bases unmatched to any gene: 4. The CDR3 length is 12 residues. The germline CDR1 and CDR2 sequences are LGHDT and YNNKEL (reference sequence). The CDR3: CASSPNRGEAFF. The CDR3 DNA reads TGTGCCAGCAGCCCCAACAGGGGCGAAGCTTTCTTT.